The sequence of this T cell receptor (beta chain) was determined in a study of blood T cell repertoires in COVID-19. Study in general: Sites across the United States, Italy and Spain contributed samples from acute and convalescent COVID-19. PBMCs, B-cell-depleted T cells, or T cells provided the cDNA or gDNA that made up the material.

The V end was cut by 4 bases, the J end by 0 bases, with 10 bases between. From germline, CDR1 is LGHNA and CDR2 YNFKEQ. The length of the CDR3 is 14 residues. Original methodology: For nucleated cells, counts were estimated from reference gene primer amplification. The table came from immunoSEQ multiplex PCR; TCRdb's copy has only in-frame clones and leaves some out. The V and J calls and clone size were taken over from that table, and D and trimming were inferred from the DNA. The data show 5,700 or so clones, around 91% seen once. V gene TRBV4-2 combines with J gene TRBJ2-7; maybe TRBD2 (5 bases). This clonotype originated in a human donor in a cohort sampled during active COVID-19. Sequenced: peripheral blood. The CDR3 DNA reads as TGTGCCAGCAGCCTAGACGGGATCTCCTACGAGCAGTACTTC. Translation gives CASSLDGISYEQYF.